The 25 T cell receptor beta chains in this list originate from one sample, sequenced in a study of T-cell reconstitution after alpha-beta-depleted transplantation in children. Researchers prepared the TCRbeta library using unique molecular identifiers, the study reports. One entry per CDR3 protein results from TCRdb running MiXCR on the PCR reads. The table records under 250,000 distinct CDR3 sequences, roughly 18% of them present only once. This specimen was PBMCs, mostly from graft donor cells, taken 360 days after TCRalphabeta/CD19-depleted stem cell transplant. The receptors were sampled from a male patient between 2 and 10 years old who had a stem cell transplant for acute lymphoblastic leukemia, so the T cells may come from the graft donor.

This clonotype has only a few counts. V and J are TRBV28 and TRBJ2-5, with D possibly TRBD1 on 6 matching bases. The CDR3 totals 16 residues. Per germline, CDR1 MDHEN and CDR2 SYDVKM. Trimming took 3 bases from V and 10 from J, leaving 24 bases between them. For the CDR3, the DNA is TGTGCCAGCAGTTTCGGGGCGGCGCCCCCAGAAGGGGGCCAGTACTTC. This sequence encodes CASSFGAAPPEGGQYF.

The rearrangement joins TRBV19 to TRBJ2-1; D might be TRBD2 (6 bases). Per the germline V gene, CDR1 is LNHDA and CDR2 is SQIVND (reference sequence). V dropped 4 bases and J dropped 4 bases, with 29 bases sitting between them. This CDR3 spans 20 amino acids. The CDR3 region is CASSRAGTIPEGSRYNEQFF. CDR3 DNA sequence: TGTGCCAGTAGTAGGGCGGGAACAATACCAGAAGGATCGCGTTACAATGAGCAGTTCTTC.

This rearrangement joins TRBV7-7 to TRBJ2-1, with D possibly being TRBD1 (6 bases). This CDR3 is built from 13 residues. Trimming took 5 bases from V and 9 from J, leaving 14 bases between them. The V gene's germline CDR1 is SSHAT and CDR2 FNYEAQ (reference sequence). CDR3 nucleotides: TGTGCCAGCAGCGGGGACACGAGGGGTGAGCAGTTCTTC. Translation: CASSGDTRGEQFF.

The V call is TRBV12-5, the J call TRBJ2-3, with TRBD2 matching 9 bases. Germline CDR1 and CDR2: LGHNT and FRNRAP. CDR3 length: 19 residues. J lost 0 bases, V lost 6 bases, and 16 bases had no gene match. Here the CDR3 reads CASGPKAASGASSTDTQYF. The CDR3 bases are TGTGCTAGTGGCCCTAAGGCGGCTAGCGGGGCATCTAGCACAGATACGCAGTATTTT.

This chain links TRBV29-1 with TRBJ1-6, with TRBD1 identical over 11 bases. Germline V gene sequence: CDR1 SQVTM, CDR2 ANQGSEA. Trimming removed 6 bases from V and 8 bases from J; junction bases left unmatched: 3. The CDR3 has 13 residues. The CDR3: CSVRGQGDSPLHF. The CDR3 DNA follows: TGCAGCGTCCGGGGACAGGGGGATTCACCCCTCCACTTT.

This clonotype was picked up a small number of times. The V call is TRBV9, the J call TRBJ1-1; a possible D gene is TRBD1 (5 bases). The CDR3 loop spans 14 amino acids. Per the germline V gene, CDR1 is SGDLS and CDR2 is YYNGEE. Trimming removed 3 bases from V and 4 bases from J, with 13 bases in between. The CDR3 loop is CASSAGGDGTEAFF. Here the CDR3 DNA reads TGTGCCAGCAGCGCGGGAGGGGATGGCACTGAAGCTTTCTTT.

This rearrangement joins TRBV4-1 to TRBJ2-2; D is perhaps TRBD1 or TRBD2 (5 bases each). Trimming removed 0 bases at V and 5 bases at J, with 7 bases between. CDR1 is MGHRA, CDR2 YSYEKL, per germline. The CDR3 runs 14 residues. In DNA form, the CDR3 reads TGCGCCAGCAGCCAAGATGGGGGAACCGGGGAGCTGTTTTTT. Translation gives CASSQDGGTGELFF.

This clonotype was seen only a few times. The chain uses TRBV29-1 and TRBJ2-7; 8 bases are shared with TRBD2. CDR3 size: 14 residues. Germline CDR1 SQVTM, CDR2 ANQGSEA. V was clipped by 7 bases and J by 2 bases; unmatched bases: 10. For the CDR3, the DNA is TGCAGCGCGGGCGAGGCGGGGGGCGCCTACGAGCAGTACTTC. It is translated as CSAGEAGGAYEQYF.

The chain recombines TRBV4-2 with TRBJ1-6; weak D call: TRBD1 (5 bases). The CDR3 is 18 residues long. V was pared by 0 bases and J by 5 bases, with 17 bases between. The germline CDR1 and CDR2 sequences are LGHNA and YNFKEQ. In DNA form, the CDR3 reads TGTGCCAGCAGCCAAGACATTGACAGACTAAGTAATAATTCACCCCTCCACTTT. It specifies CASSQDIDRLSNNSPLHF.

This clonotype was found many times. This chain uses TRBV12-3 or TRBV12-4 with TRBJ1-1; D perhaps matches TRBD1 (5 bases). With 6 bases removed from V and 1 base from J, the gap between germline ends came to 15 bases. The CDR3 contains 15 residues. CDR3 loop: CASSLAGRANTEAFF. DNA for the CDR3: TGTGCCAGCAGCCTCGCGGGGCGGGCGAACACTGAAGCTTTCTTT.

This clonotype has just a few counts. The CDR3 reads CASSRGGPGETQYF. The CDR3 coding sequence is TGTGCCAGCAGCCGCGGGGGGCCGGGGGAGACCCAGTACTTC. The rearrangement joins TRBV7-2 to TRBJ2-5; 8 nucleotides line up with TRBD2. From germline, CDR1 is SGHTA and CDR2 FQGNSA. Trimming took 5 bases from V and 5 from J; bases not matched to a gene: 7. The CDR3 contains 14 residues.

The rearrangement links TRBV5-1 to TRBJ1-6; D call uncertain. V was pared by 4 bases and J by 7 bases, with 18 bases between. There are 16 residues in the CDR3. Germline assignment: CDR1 SGHRS and CDR2 YFSETQ. The CDR3 sequence is CASSLQSARGNSPLHF. The DNA of the CDR3 is TGCGCCAGCAGCCTACAATCGGCCAGAGGGAATTCACCCCTCCACTTT.

The chain carries TRBV29-1 and TRBJ2-1; no clear D. Trimming removed 4 bases from V and 1 base from J, with 14 bases in between. In germline, CDR1 is SQVTM, CDR2 ANQGSEA. This CDR3 comprises 15 residues. The CDR3 DNA follows: TGCAGCGTTGCTCTGGCCCTAGGGTCCTACAATGAGCAGTTCTTC. Encoded protein: CSVALALGSYNEQFF.

The chain combines TRBV15 with TRBJ2-1; 9 positions match TRBD1. The CDR3 consists of 16 residues. Germline V lookup: CDR1 LNHNV, CDR2 YYDKDF (reference sequence). The V gene end was trimmed by 5 bases and the J gene end by 2 bases; junction bases not matched to a gene: 7. In DNA form, the CDR3 reads TGTGCCACCAGCGCGGACAGGGGTTCCACCTACAATGAGCAGTTCTTC. Translation gives CATSADRGSTYNEQFF.

Ten or more counts support this clonotype. The chain links TRBV4-1 to TRBJ2-3; D remains unclear. The CDR3 is 17 residues long. The V end lost 0 bases, the J end lost 2 bases, and 15 bases lay between the germline ends. Germline V gene data show CDR1 as MGHRA and CDR2 as YSYEKL. The CDR3: CASSQDLYSSLTDTQYF. CDR3 DNA: TGCGCCAGCAGCCAAGATCTGTATAGTAGCCTCACAGATACGCAGTATTTT.

The genes are TRBV28 and TRBJ2-5; 16 bases are a match to TRBD2. V was clipped by 4 bases and J by 4 bases; unmatched bases: 12. The germline gives CDR1 MDHEN, CDR2 SYDVKM. The CDR3 loop spans 19 amino acids. CDR3: CASSSSLGLAGGPAETQYF. The CDR3 DNA follows: TGTGCCAGCAGTTCCTCCTTGGGACTAGCGGGAGGGCCCGCAGAGACCCAGTACTTC.

In regard to this clonotype: The junction differs from germline at one of its ends, possibly a read error. The chain employs TRBV6-2 or TRBV6-3 and TRBJ2-1; TRBD2 matches at 7 bases. The CDR3 runs 16 residues. Germline V CDR1 and CDR2: MNHEY, SVGEGT. The chain's CDR3 is CASTELPGGTYNEEFF. The CDR3 DNA reads as TGTGCCAGCACCGAACTACCGGGAGGTACTTACAATGAGGAGTTCTTC.

In this sample, this clonotype turned up a few times. The chain employs TRBV4-1 and TRBJ1-5; maybe TRBD1 (6 bases). V lost 1 base, J lost 5 bases, and 12 bases lay in between. Germline CDR1 MGHRA, CDR2 YSYEKL. This CDR3 comprises 15 residues. CDR3 region: CASSQGAGEHQPQHF. CDR3 DNA: TGCGCCAGCAGCCAAGGAGCAGGGGAGCATCAGCCCCAGCATTTT.

The gene calls are TRBV27 and TRBJ2-1; 12 positions match TRBD2. V shed 5 bases and J 4 bases; nucleotides not matched to a gene: 3. The germline V gene has CDR1 MNHEY and CDR2 SMNVEV (reference sequence). The CDR3 loop spans 15 amino acids. In DNA form, the CDR3 reads TGTGCCAGCAGTGCAGGACTAGCGGGGTACAATGAGCAGTTCTTC. Translating gives CASSAGLAGYNEQFF.

Written as DNA, the CDR3 is TGTGCCAGCAGCTTAGATCGCCGATACCCCTACGAGCAGTACTTC. Translating it yields CASSLDRRYPYEQYF. This sequence joins TRBV7-2 and TRBJ2-7; D ambiguous. CDR3 length: 15 residues. Trimming took 1 base from V and 2 from J, leaving 12 bases between them. Per germline, CDR1 SGHTA and CDR2 FQGNSA.

This clonotype was seen many times. One end of the junction is discordant with germline, which a read error may explain. The V call is TRBV7-9, the J call TRBJ1-1; D is uncertain. Per germline, CDR1 SEHNR and CDR2 FQNEAQ (reference sequence). CDR3 length: 11 amino acids. The CDR3 region has the DNA TGTGCCAGCAGTTTAGACACTGAAGCTTTCTTT. It codes for CASSLDTEAFF.

This rearrangement joins TRBV2 to TRBJ1-5, with D possibly matching TRBD1 (6 bases). Germline V CDR1 and CDR2: SNHLY, FYNNEI. V was shortened by 6 bases and J by 3 bases, with 12 bases between the two germline ends. This CDR3 has 14 amino acids. Here the CDR3 reads CASSRTDYNQPQHF. CDR3 bases: TGTGCCAGCAGCCGGACAGATTACAATCAGCCCCAGCATTTT.

This chain uses TRBV6-1 with TRBJ2-7; perhaps TRBD2 as D (7 bases). Germline-derived CDR1 and CDR2 are MNHNS and SASEGT. V lost 5 bases, J lost 5 bases, and 19 bases lay in between. This CDR3 is built from 15 residues. The CDR3 coding sequence is TGTGCCAGCAGTAAGGGGGGGCGGGAGATCAACGAGCAGTACTTC. Its protein product is CASSKGGREINEQYF.

This clonotype was seen at least ten times. The rearrangement uses TRBV10-3 and TRBJ1-1; D might be TRBD1 (5 bases). The germline V gene has CDR1 ENHRY and CDR2 SYGVKD. CDR3 length equals 13 residues. Trimming removed 3 bases from V and 4 bases from J, with 9 bases in between. DNA for the CDR3: TGTGCCATCAGTGATCGCAGGGCCACTGAAGCTTTCTTT. Encoded protein: CAISDRRATEAFF.

This chain uses TRBV29-1 with TRBJ1-1; D perhaps matches TRBD1 (6 bases). The germline V gene encodes CDR1 SQVTM and CDR2 ANQGSEA. The CDR3 is 11 amino acids. Trimming took 7 bases from V and 4 from J, leaving 10 bases between them. CDR3 sequence: CSAADSTEAFF. CDR3 coding DNA: TGCAGCGCCGCGGACAGCACTGAAGCTTTCTTT.